This T cell receptor beta chain emerged from a study of shared clonotypes between healthy human individuals. The overall study: Three plates were used per donor for CD4 naive, three for CD4 memory, two for CD8 naive and one for CD8 memory.

Study findings and constraints: Non-shared clonotypes had lower generation probabilities than those shared by all four donors.

There are 13 residues in the CDR3. Trimming took off 1 base at V and 9 bases at J, with 12 bases between the two ends. Germline V gene lookup returns CDR1 ENHRY and CDR2 SYGVKD. As regards this clone: The antigen is not known.

In the original processing: Junction-only sequences produced by ImmunoSEQ had no quality scores, so filtering differed. Data came from immunoSEQ multiplex PCR; TCRdb stores just in-frame clones and leaves some out. V and J calls plus clone size are reproduced from that table; the DNA served to infer D and trimming. The sample shows under 600,000 clones, roughly 95% of them seen only once. Sample: naive CD4+ T cells sorted from blood. The subset here: CD45RA+ positively selected. This TCR was recovered from a woman under 40 in good health. V and J are TRBV10-3 and TRBJ1-2; no clear D. This CDR3 is CAISELRERSYTF. CDR3 coding DNA: TGTGCCATCAGTGAGTTGAGGGAGAGGAGCTACACCTTC.